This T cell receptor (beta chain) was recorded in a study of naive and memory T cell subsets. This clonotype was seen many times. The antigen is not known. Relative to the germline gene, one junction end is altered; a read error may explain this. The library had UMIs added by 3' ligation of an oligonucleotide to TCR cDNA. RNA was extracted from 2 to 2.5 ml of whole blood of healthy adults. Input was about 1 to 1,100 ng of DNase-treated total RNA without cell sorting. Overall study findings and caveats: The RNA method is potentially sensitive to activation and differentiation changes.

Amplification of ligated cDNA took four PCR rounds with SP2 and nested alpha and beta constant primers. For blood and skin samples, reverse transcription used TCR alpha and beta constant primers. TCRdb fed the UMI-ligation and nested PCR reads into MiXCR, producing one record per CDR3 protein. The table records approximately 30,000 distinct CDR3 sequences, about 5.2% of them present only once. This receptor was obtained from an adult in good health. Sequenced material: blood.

CDR3 nucleotides: TGTGCTAGCAGCTTAGTAGACAAAAACATTCAGTACTTC. Amino acids: CASSLVDKNIQYF. The J gene is TRBJ2-4, the V gene TRBV7-7; no reliable D call. The germline V gene encodes CDR1 SSHAT and CDR2 FNYEAQ (reference sequence). This CDR3 is built from 13 residues.